These 29 T cell receptor beta chains came from one sample sequenced in a study of spatial heterogeneity in lung cancer (dated by TCRdb to the late 2010s). The library was produced with 5' RACE. TCRdb shows the sequencer as NextSeq 500. The public reads were run again by TCRdb, first through fastp at Q25 and then through MiXCR, and only productive beta chains were kept. Each entry merges the rows of one CDR3 protein and shows their most common DNA and genes. Present in this sample are 3,500 to 5,000 distinct CDR3 sequences, roughly 24% of which were seen just once. Approximately 5.9% of the sample rests with the top ten. In light of the paper, this sample's time point label describes: blood at routine non-recurrence follow-up after resection. The sample in question was PBMCs, obtained at follow-up. These receptors were taken from a male donor with early-stage non-small cell lung cancer.

V and J are TRBV12-3 or TRBV12-4 and TRBJ1-1; 7 bases agree with TRBD1. The V gene end was trimmed by 6 bases and the J gene end by 1 base; junction bases not matched to a gene: 8. This CDR3 spans 15 amino acids. The CDR3 reads CASRHPTGKNTEAFF. CDR3 sequence (DNA): TGTGCCAGCAGACATCCGACAGGGAAGAACACTGAAGCTTTCTTT.

The rearrangement uses TRBV29-1 and TRBJ1-1; 8 bases align to TRBD1. V was pared by 5 bases and J by 1 base, with 9 bases of the junction left unmatched. The CDR3 runs to 15 residues. Germline CDR1 and CDR2: SQVTM and ANQGSEA. This chain's CDR3 is CSVIKLGQGNTEAFF. The CDR3 region has the DNA TGCAGCGTTATAAAATTAGGACAGGGGAACACTGAAGCTTTCTTT.

The V call is TRBV27, the J call TRBJ1-5; D call uncertain. Germline values: CDR1 MNHEY, CDR2 SMNVEV (reference sequence). The length of the CDR3 is 13 residues. The V gene lost 5 bases and the J gene lost 6 bases, with 11 bases spanning the gap. Here the CDR3 reads CASSLAPGQPQHF. The CDR3 region has the DNA TGTGCCAGCAGTCTGGCCCCCGGTCAGCCCCAGCATTTT.

The chain combines TRBV2 with TRBJ1-2; the match to TRBD1 covers 8 bases. This CDR3 region has 13 residues. Per germline, CDR1 SNHLY and CDR2 FYNNEI. V shed 9 bases, J shed 7 bases, and the junction held 10 bases outside the gene matches. The CDR3 region is CARGQGASGGYTF. Here the CDR3 DNA reads TGTGCCAGAGGACAGGGAGCGAGTGGTGGCTACACCTTC.

By its share, this clonotype is medium-sized. The CDR3 region is CAGNRGSSGNTIYF. CDR3 in DNA: TGTGCCGGCAACAGGGGGAGCTCTGGAAACACCATATATTTT. V and J are TRBV30 and TRBJ1-3; 8 bases fit TRBD1. Germline CDR1 and CDR2: GTSNPN and SVGIG (reference sequence). Unmatched junction bases numbered 6, after V lost 8 bases and J lost 0 bases. The CDR3 extends over 14 amino acids.

The V call is TRBV4-1, the J call TRBJ1-6; D is unclear. The length of the CDR3 is 15 residues. The V gene's germline CDR1 is MGHRA and CDR2 YSYEKL. Deletions cut 0 bases from V and 5 bases from J, with 8 bases between. Here the CDR3 reads CASSQDSGHNSPLHF. As DNA, the CDR3 is TGCGCCAGCAGCCAAGATAGCGGTCATAATTCACCCCTCCACTTT.

This clonotype appeared a few times. V usage is TRBV7-3 and J usage is TRBJ2-1; TRBD2 matches 16 bases. Germline V CDR1 and CDR2: SGHTA, FQGTGA. V gave up 6 bases and J gave up 2 bases; unmatched junction bases: 13. This CDR3 spans 20 amino acids. CDR3 protein: CASSALGTSGRGAPYNEQFF. The CDR3 DNA reads TGTGCCAGCAGTGCTCTCGGGACTAGCGGGAGGGGGGCCCCCTACAATGAGCAGTTCTTC.

This clonotype qualifies as medium-sized (0.01 to 0.1%). V usage is TRBV30 and J usage is TRBJ2-2; D ambiguous. V dropped 5 bases and J dropped 6 bases, with 16 bases sitting between them. The CDR3 covers 14 residues. Germline loops: CDR1 GTSNPN, CDR2 SVGIG (reference sequence). The CDR3 nucleotides read TGTGCCTGGCGCGGTCTGGACGGCTCCGGGGAGCTGTTTTTT. Translating it yields CAWRGLDGSGELFF. The full variable domain, rest sourced from reference TRBV30 and TRBJ2-2, is SQTIHQWPATLVQPVGSPLSLECTVEGTSNPNLYWYRQAAGRGLQLLFYSVGIGQISSEVPQNLSASRPQDRQFILSSKKLLLSDSGFYLCAWRGLDGSGELFFGEGSRLTVL.

This clonotype is medium-sized (0.01 to 0.1%) by share. This chain joins TRBV7-3 and TRBJ2-1, with 7 bases that match TRBD1. The trim removed 4 bases at V and 5 bases at J, leaving 8 bases unmatched. The CDR3 is 15 amino acids. Germline V gives CDR1 SGHTA, CDR2 FQGTGA. The CDR3 DNA follows: TGTGCCAGCAGCTGGGACGGGACAGCGGACAATGAGCAGTTCTTC. Amino acids: CASSWDGTADNEQFF. Based on the CDR3 plus reference TRBV7-3 and TRBJ2-1, the full variable domain is GAGVSQTPSNKVTEKGKYVELRCDPISGHTALYWYRQSLGQGPEFLIYFQGTGAADDSGLPNDRFFAVRPEGSVSTLKIQRTERGDSAVYLCASSWDGTADNEQFFGPGTRLTVL.

The chain is built from TRBV18 and TRBJ1-1; no clear D. Trimming shortened V by 3 bases and J by 2 bases, and 13 bases separated the two germline ends. Germline V gene data show CDR1 as KGHSH and CDR2 as LQKENI. The CDR3 runs to 15 residues. In DNA form, the CDR3 reads TGTGCCAGCTCACCGGGTGGGAGGAGAAACACTGAAGCTTTCTTT. Encoded protein: CASSPGGRRNTEAFF. Combining the CDR3 with reference TRBV18 and TRBJ1-1 gives the whole variable domain NAGVMQNPRHLVRRRGQEARLRCSPMKGHSHVYWYRQLPEEGLKFMVYLQKENIIDESGMPKERFSAEFPKEGPSILRIQQVVRGDSAAYFCASSPGGRRNTEAFFGQGTRLTVV.

This clonotype turned up a few times. This chain connects TRBV18 to TRBJ2-3, with D possibly TRBD1 on 5 matching bases. Germline V CDR1 and CDR2: KGHSH, LQKENI. V was pared by 3 bases and J by 6 bases, with 22 bases between. The CDR3 contains 17 residues. The CDR3: CASSPPVLKGGHDTQYF. The CDR3 nucleotides read TGTGCCAGCTCACCGCCGGTGTTGAAGGGTGGACACGATACGCAGTATTTT.

By share, this clonotype ranks as medium-sized. The J gene is TRBJ2-2, the V gene TRBV7-9; D unclear. CDR1 is SEHNR, CDR2 FQNEAQ, per germline (reference sequence). The V and J ends lost 5 bases and 5 bases respectively, with 6 bases between them. The CDR3 sequence is 12 residues long. The CDR3 DNA follows: TGTGCCAGCAGCGGTCCTACCGGGGAGCTGTTTTTT. Encoded protein: CASSGPTGELFF.

By sample share, this clonotype is medium-sized (0.01 to 0.1%). This sequence joins TRBV10-3 and TRBJ2-2; tentative D call: TRBD1 (5 bases). CDR3 length: 15 amino acids. Germline V gene lookup returns CDR1 ENHRY and CDR2 SYGVKD. The V gene lost 3 bases and the J gene lost 3 bases, with 11 bases spanning the gap. CDR3 residues: CAISDGLTDTGELFF. The CDR3, as DNA: TGTGCCATCAGTGATGGTCTGACAGACACCGGGGAGCTGTTTTTT.

By frequency in the sample, this clonotype is medium-sized. The chain links TRBV11-2 to TRBJ2-5; 10 nucleotides match TRBD2. After removal of 6 bases from V and 2 bases from J, the junction contained 6 bases not matched to a gene. The CDR3 spans 15 residues. Germline V gives CDR1 SGHAT, CDR2 FQNNGV. The CDR3 loop reads CASRLLAGWQETQYF. CDR3 coding DNA: TGTGCCAGCAGGTTACTAGCGGGGTGGCAAGAGACCCAGTACTTC. Full variable domain (rest looked up from reference TRBV11-2 and TRBJ2-5): EAGVAQSPRYKIIEKRQSVAFWCNPISGHATLYWYQQILGQGPKLLIQFQNNGVVDDSQLPKDRFSAERLKGVDSTLKIQPAKLEDSAVYLCASRLLAGWQETQYFGPGTRLLVL.

This clonotype is labeled medium-sized. The CDR3 DNA reads as TGTGCCAGCAGCTTGGTTGGGGACAGGGAGAAAAACATTCAGTACTTC. It codes for CASSLVGDREKNIQYF. The gene calls are TRBV5-4 and TRBJ2-4; 9 bases line up with TRBD1. Germline V gives CDR1 SGHNT, CDR2 YYREEE (reference sequence). CDR3 length: 16 residues. V dropped 0 bases and J dropped 4; count of bases not matched to a gene: 5.

The genes are TRBV25-1 and TRBJ2-3; perhaps TRBD2 as D (5 bases). The V end lost 6 bases, the J end lost 4 bases, and 14 bases lay between the germline ends. CDR3 size: 14 residues. The germline gives CDR1 MGHDK, CDR2 SYGVNS. The CDR3 bases are TGTGCCAGCAGGTTTGGGGAGATAGCAGATACGCAGTATTTT. As protein: CASRFGEIADTQYF.

This clonotype is judged medium-sized (0.01 to 0.1%). The V and J genes are TRBV28 and TRBJ1-2; 9 bases line up with TRBD1. The junction had 5 bases not matched to a gene; V was cut back by 5 bases and J by 4 bases. This CDR3 is 14 amino acids long. Germline V gives CDR1 MDHEN, CDR2 SYDVKM. CDR3 DNA: TGTGCCAGCAGTGAGGACAGGGGAGGCTATGGCTACACCTTC. Its translation: CASSEDRGGYGYTF.

The chain joins TRBV20-1 to TRBJ2-4; D is uncertain. This CDR3 is 12 amino acids long. CDR1 and CDR2 from the germline V gene are DFQATT and SNEGSKA (reference sequence). Trimming left V 6 bases short and J 5 bases short, with 11 bases between. The CDR3 is CSAKGYQNIQYF. Written as DNA, the CDR3 is TGCAGTGCCAAGGGTTACCAAAACATTCAGTACTTC.

In its sample, this clonotype is medium-sized. This chain connects TRBV5-4 to TRBJ2-7, with no clear D. The CDR3 totals 14 residues. Germline V gene lookup returns CDR1 SGHNT and CDR2 YYREEE (reference sequence). V was trimmed by 2 bases and J by 0 bases, leaving 9 bases between them. The CDR3 spells CASSFRASSYEQYF. The CDR3 DNA follows: TGTGCCAGCAGCTTTAGGGCCAGCTCCTACGAGCAGTACTTC.

This clonotype was detected only a few times. The J gene is TRBJ1-1, the V gene TRBV7-9; D is ambiguous. From germline, CDR1 is SEHNR and CDR2 FQNEAQ (reference sequence). CDR3 length: 14 amino acids. Trimming removed 5 bases from V and 1 base from J, with 11 bases in between. CDR3 amino acids: CASSPTRANTEAFF. CDR3 nucleotides: TGTGCCAGCAGCCCGACGCGGGCGAACACTGAAGCTTTCTTT.

V is TRBV19 and J is TRBJ2-5; no definite D call. Trimming cost V 6 bases and J 9 bases, with 23 bases left between them. This CDR3 is built from 15 residues. Per the germline V gene, CDR1 is LNHDA and CDR2 is SQIVND (reference sequence). CDR3 DNA sequence: TGTGCCAGTAGCAACCTCGGGCCCTTACCCAAGGCCCAGTACTTC. Translation: CASSNLGPLPKAQYF.

The chain employs TRBV5-1 and TRBJ2-5, with TRBD1 matching over 9 bases. CDR3 size: 16 residues. Germline CDR1 and CDR2: SGHRS and YFSETQ. V lost 3 bases and J lost 5; bases outside the gene matches: 11. This CDR3 reads CASSWGTGRRDETQYF. The CDR3 nucleotides read TGCGCCAGCAGCTGGGGGACAGGGAGGAGAGACGAGACCCAGTACTTC.

This clonotype rates as medium-sized. The chain combines TRBV15 with TRBJ2-3; 7 nucleotides match TRBD1. Losses at the gene ends were 3 bases for V and 3 bases for J; bases not matched to a gene: 6. Germline loops: CDR1 LNHNV, CDR2 YYDKDF (reference sequence). CDR3 length: 15 residues. The CDR3 coding sequence is TGTGCCACCAGCAGGCGGCAGGGGGTAACAGATACGCAGTATTTT. Amino acid sequence: CATSRRQGVTDTQYF.

This chain joins TRBV3-1 and TRBJ2-7; TRBD1 matches 7 bases. V was clipped by 4 bases and J by 3 bases; unmatched bases: 3. Germline assignment: CDR1 LGHDT and CDR2 YNNKEL (reference sequence). CDR3 size: 13 residues. In DNA form, the CDR3 reads TGTGCCAGCAGCCTACGGGACAGCTACGAGCAGTACTTC. Amino acids: CASSLRDSYEQYF.

By share of the sample, this clonotype is medium-sized. The V gene is TRBV11-2, the J gene TRBJ2-2, with a tentative D call TRBD2 (5 bases). V shed 1 base and J shed 5 bases, with 11 bases lying between them. Germline CDR1 SGHAT, CDR2 FQNNGV. The CDR3 extends over 15 amino acids. CDR3 coding DNA: TGTGCCAGCAGCTTAGGGCCCCGGGGAACCGGGGAGCTGTTTTTT. The encoded protein is CASSLGPRGTGELFF.

This clonotype is judged medium-sized. The junction does not match germline at one end; this may be a read error. The V gene is TRBV7-9, the J gene TRBJ1-4, with TRBD1 identical over 8 bases. CDR1 is SEHNR, CDR2 FQNEAQ, per germline (reference sequence). The CDR3 contains 14 residues. CDR3 protein: CASSYRQGSFIFIF. The CDR3 DNA is TGTGCCAGCAGCTACAGACAGGGGTCCTTCATATTTATCTTT.

The chain uses TRBV11-3 and TRBJ2-7, with D hard to call. V gave up 3 bases and J gave up 3 bases, with 9 bases separating them. The CDR3 spans 13 residues. CDR1 and CDR2 (germline): SGHNT, YENEEA. The CDR3 reads CASSLDGFYEQYF. The CDR3 DNA is TGTGCCAGCAGCTTGGATGGGTTCTACGAGCAGTACTTC.

This clonotype is medium-sized. V and J are TRBV27 and TRBJ2-5; TRBD1 matches at 7 bases. Germline V CDR1 and CDR2: MNHEY, SMNVEV (reference sequence). V lost 5 bases to trimming and J lost 5 bases; unmatched junction nucleotides: 11. This CDR3 is 15 amino acids long. The CDR3 region is CASSKNQGVGETQYF. CDR3 sequence (DNA): TGTGCCAGCAGTAAAAACCAGGGGGTCGGGGAGACCCAGTACTTC.

By its share, this clonotype is medium-sized. The genes are TRBV20-1 and TRBJ2-5; D remains ambiguous. Germline assignment: CDR1 DFQATT and CDR2 SNEGSKA (reference sequence). V shed 4 bases and J shed 4 bases, with 7 bases lying between them. This CDR3 is 11 amino acids long. As DNA, the CDR3 is TGCAGTGCTACCGGGCGAGAGACCCAGTACTTC. Its protein product is CSATGRETQYF.